This T cell receptor (beta chain) was identified in a study of cytomegalovirus exposure and HLA in healthy donors. Per germline, CDR1 ENHRY and CDR2 SYGVKD. V dropped 10 bases and J dropped 0 bases, with 10 bases sitting between them. The CDR3 runs to 13 residues. Vbeta (60) and Jbeta (13) primers were used in the PCR. Produced via immunoSEQ multiplex PCR; TCRdb's table is partial and in-frame only. Of 250,000 to 350,000 clones in the sample, 86% were seen once. General study results and limits: In a later analysis, TCR beta V- and J-gene trimming showed a link to a missense DCLRE1C variant.

About this clone itself: The antigen is unknown.

The receptor was derived from a man aged 35-49 years in good health and CMV-seropositive. Source material: PBMCs. This chain joins TRBV10-3 and TRBJ2-1, with unresolved D. The CDR3 is CATCPSSYNEQFF. The CDR3, as DNA: TGTGCCACCTGTCCCTCCTCCTACAATGAGCAGTTCTTC.